The next 11 T cell receptor beta chains were all read from a single sample in a study of blood T cell repertoires in COVID-19. Here immunoSEQ multiplex PCR was the method, and the copy in TCRdb shows in-frame clones only, minus some. The sample lists 60,000 to 75,000 clones, roughly two thirds seen once, with about half in the top ten. The sample consisted of PBMCs or T cells enriched from blood (not recorded which). The source is a woman aged 60-75 years who had been exposed to COVID-19.

This clone was seen at least ten times. The rearrangement joins TRBV20-1 to TRBJ2-1, with TRBD2 identical over 7 bases. The ends lost 6 bases at V and 10 bases at J; junction bases unmatched: 6. This CDR3 has 11 amino acids. The germline CDR1 and CDR2 sequences are DFQATT and SNEGSKA (reference sequence). The CDR3: CSAANSGEQFF. DNA of the CDR3: TGCAGTGCCGCCAATAGCGGGGAGCAGTTCTTC.

The chain links TRBV19 to TRBJ1-5; unclear D gene. Germline assignment: CDR1 LNHDA and CDR2 SQIVND (reference sequence). Trimming shortened V by 7 bases and J by 2 bases, and 15 bases separated the two germline ends. This CDR3 has 15 amino acids. The CDR3 protein is CASTPAGGRNQPQHF. In DNA form, the CDR3 reads TGTGCCAGTACCCCAGCGGGCGGACGCAATCAGCCCCAGCATTTT.

The rearrangement uses TRBV5-4 and TRBJ1-2; possible D gene TRBD1, 5 bases. This CDR3 is 15 amino acids long. V was shortened by 4 bases and J by 0 bases, with 13 bases between the two germline ends. CDR1 and CDR2 (germline): SGHNT, YYREEE (reference sequence). CDR3 amino acids: CASSIARVTNYGYTF. Written as DNA, the CDR3 is TGTGCCAGCAGCATCGCCAGGGTAACTAACTATGGCTACACCTTC.

This sequence joins TRBV3-1 (or the pseudogene TRBV3-2) and TRBJ1-2; possibly TRBD1 for D (6 bases). Germline assignment: CDR1 LGHDT and CDR2 YNNKEL (reference sequence). The CDR3 loop spans 16 amino acids. Trimming cost V 4 bases and J 8 bases, with 23 bases left between them. CDR3 in DNA: TGTGCCAGCAGCCTTTATGCGGGGGGGCTCTATGGCGGCTACACCTTC. Protein sequence: CASSLYAGGLYGGYTF.

This rearrangement joins TRBV6-1 to TRBJ1-5; the D is unclear. V was shortened by 3 bases and J by 2 bases, with 11 bases between the two germline ends. Germline CDR1 is MNHNS and CDR2 is SASEGT. The length of the CDR3 is 15 residues. CDR3 protein: CASSDRVWGNQPQHF. CDR3 nucleotide sequence: TGTGCCAGCAGTGACCGGGTCTGGGGCAATCAGCCCCAGCATTTT.

This clone was observed a handful of times. The gene calls are TRBV5-4 and TRBJ2-7; 9 positions match TRBD1. The length of the CDR3 is 14 residues. Germline V gene lookup returns CDR1 SGHNT and CDR2 YYREEE (reference sequence). V was clipped by 4 bases and J by 5 bases; unmatched bases: 7. The CDR3: CASSLVGTGNEQYF. In DNA, the CDR3 is TGTGCCAGCAGCCTCGTAGGGACAGGGAACGAGCAGTACTTC.

The rearrangement uses TRBV28 and TRBJ2-7; 8 nucleotides line up with TRBD2. This CDR3 spans 11 amino acids. J lost 6 bases, V lost 6 bases, and 1 base had no gene match. Germline V CDR1 and CDR2: MDHEN, SYDVKM. This chain's CDR3 is CASSRGGEQYF. CDR3 sequence (DNA): TGTGCCAGCAGCCGGGGGGGCGAGCAGTACTTC.

The V and J genes are TRBV6-1 and TRBJ1-1; the D is unclear. The V gene's germline CDR1 is MNHNS and CDR2 SASEGT. The V end was cut by 3 bases, the J end by 11 bases, with 10 bases between. The CDR3 runs to 11 residues. This CDR3 reads CASSDWSQAFF. CDR3 nucleotide sequence: TGTGCCAGCAGTGATTGGAGTCAGGCTTTCTTT.

This chain connects TRBV28 to TRBJ1-5, with 7 bases aligning to TRBD1. Per germline, CDR1 MDHEN and CDR2 SYDVKM. The CDR3 is 18 residues long. The junction had 17 bases not matched to a gene; V was cut back by 4 bases and J by 5 bases. The CDR3 nucleotides are TGTGCCAGCAGTTCCATGAAACCTCCGACAGGGTTTCATCAGCCCCAGCATTTT. This encodes CASSSMKPPTGFHQPQHF. Variable domain in full (rest from reference TRBV28 and TRBJ1-5): DVKVTQSSRYLVKRTGEKVFLECVQDMDHENMFWYRQDPGLGLRLIYFSYDVKMKEKGDIPEGYSVSREKKERFSLILESASTNQTSMYLCASSSMKPPTGFHQPQHFGDGTRLSIL.

The chain uses TRBV6-5 and TRBJ2-5; TRBD2 might be the D (6 bases). Germline V CDR1 and CDR2: MNHEY, SVGAGI. This CDR3 has 14 residues. The ends were cut back, 8 bases at V and 2 bases at J, with 15 bases in the middle. Here the CDR3 DNA reads TGTGCCAGCTTAAAGGGAGGAGGGCAAGAGACCCAGTACTTC. Translation gives CASLKGGGQETQYF.

V and J are TRBV30 and TRBJ1-3, with TRBD1 matching over 7 bases. Germline V CDR1 and CDR2: GTSNPN, SVGIG (reference sequence). There are 12 residues in the CDR3. J lost 4 bases, V lost 4 bases, and 1 base had no gene match. Here the CDR3 reads CAWKQGGNTIYF. In DNA, the CDR3 is TGTGCCTGGAAACAGGGGGGAAACACCATATATTTT. The full variable domain, its missing parts supplied by reference TRBV30 and TRBJ1-3, is SQTIHQWPATLVQPVGSPLSLECTVEGTSNPNLYWYRQAAGRGLQLLFYSVGIGQISSEVPQNLSASRPQDRQFILSSKKLLLSDSGFYLCAWKQGGNTIYFGEGSWLTVV.